These 30 T cell receptor beta chains were all obtained from the same sample, sequenced in a study of blood T cell repertoires in COVID-19. Clones were read by immunoSEQ multiplex PCR, and TCRdb kept only the in-frame ones, dropping some. This table has roughly 240,000 clones, more than 75% appearing once. The specimen sequenced was peripheral blood. The receptors come from a woman in her sixties who had recovered from COVID-19.

V and J are TRBV6-5 and TRBJ2-3; tentative D call: TRBD1 (6 bases). V was cut by 3 bases and J by 6 bases, with 13 bases left in between. CDR3 length: 14 amino acids. The germline V gene encodes CDR1 MNHEY and CDR2 SVGAGI. The CDR3 spells CASSYMGARDTQYF. The CDR3 coding sequence is TGTGCCAGCAGTTATATGGGGGCGCGGGATACGCAGTATTTT.

The chain combines TRBV6-5 with TRBJ2-5; 7 bases fit TRBD2. CDR1 is MNHEY and CDR2 is SVGAGI in the germline V gene. This CDR3 contains 15 residues. The V and J ends lost 1 base and 5 bases, in that order; junction bases with no gene match: 7. CDR3 DNA sequence: TGTGCCAGCAGTTACTACCCGGGAGGCTCGGAGACCCAGTACTTC. Encoded protein: CASSYYPGGSETQYF.

The chain joins TRBV11-3 to TRBJ2-1; 7 nucleotides align to TRBD2. V shed 1 base, J shed 6 bases, and the junction held 6 bases outside the gene matches. Germline-derived CDR1 and CDR2 are SGHNT and YENEEA. The CDR3 sequence is 15 residues long. DNA of the CDR3: TGTGCCAGCAGCTTAGCGATATCGGGGGGCAATGAGCAGTTCTTC. The encoded protein is CASSLAISGGNEQFF. Full variable domain (remainder filled in from reference TRBV11-3 and TRBJ2-1): EAGVVQSPRYKIIEKKQPVAFWCNPISGHNTLYWYLQNLGQGPELLIRYENEEAVDDSQLPKDRFSAERLKGVDSTLKIQPAELGDSAVYLCASSLAISGGNEQFFGPGTRLTVL.

J is TRBJ2-1 and V is TRBV19; TRBD1 matches 7 bases. J lost 8 bases, V lost 5 bases, and 9 bases had no gene match. The CDR3 is 14 amino acids. Germline CDR1 and CDR2: LNHDA and SQIVND (reference sequence). CDR3 DNA: TGTGCCAGTAGTCCGCTGACAGGGATCGATGAGCAGTTCTTC. This encodes CASSPLTGIDEQFF.

Only a few counts were recorded for this clone. The rearrangement links TRBV25-1 to TRBJ2-5; the match to TRBD1 covers 7 bases. This CDR3 spans 14 amino acids. Germline-derived CDR1 and CDR2 are MGHDK and SYGVNS. V lost 6 bases and J lost 5; bases outside the gene matches: 9. CDR3 sequence: CASSYRGGWETQYF. The CDR3 bases are TGTGCCAGCAGCTACAGGGGCGGCTGGGAGACCCAGTACTTC. Using reference TRBV25-1 and TRBJ2-5 for the parts outside the CDR3, the full variable domain is EADIYQTPRYLVIGTGKKITLECSQTMGHDKMYWYQQDPGMELHLIHYSYGVNSTEKGDLSSESTVSRIRTEHFPLTLESARPSHTSQYLCASSYRGGWETQYFGPGTRLLVL.

The chain links TRBV24-1 to TRBJ2-3, with 7 bases identical to TRBD1. V was pared by 3 bases and J by 7 bases, with 9 bases of the junction left unmatched. From germline, CDR1 is KGHDR and CDR2 SFDVKD. This CDR3 has 15 amino acids. In DNA, the CDR3 is TGTGCCACCAGTGATCAGGGACAGTTTATGAATACGCAGTATTTT. As protein: CATSDQGQFMNTQYF.

The chain uses TRBV4-3 and TRBJ2-7; a weak D match, TRBD1 (6 bases). From germline, CDR1 is LGHNA and CDR2 YSLEER. The CDR3 contains 13 residues. V was clipped by 0 bases and J by 7 bases, with 10 bases between them. The CDR3 loop reads CASSQDPGTEQYF. The CDR3 DNA reads as TGCGCCAGCAGCCAAGATCCGGGGACAGAGCAGTACTTC.

The rearrangement joins TRBV27 to TRBJ2-3; 8 bases fit TRBD2. This CDR3 has 16 amino acids. V was pared by 6 bases and J by 3 bases, with 11 bases of the junction left unmatched. Germline values: CDR1 MNHEY, CDR2 SMNVEV (reference sequence). CDR3 DNA sequence: TGTGCCAGCAGGTCTTGGTCTCGGGGGGGGACAGATACGCAGTATTTT. Its protein is CASRSWSRGGTDTQYF.

The genes are TRBV5-1 and TRBJ2-1; TRBD1 matches at 7 bases. Trimming cost V 6 bases and J 7 bases; bases outside gene matches: 16. In germline, CDR1 is SGHRS, CDR2 YFSETQ. The CDR3 is 16 amino acids. The DNA of the CDR3 is TGCGCCAGCACCCTCATGAACAGGGGTGGGGGAAATGAGCAGTTCTTC. The encoded protein is CASTLMNRGGGNEQFF.

The chain combines TRBV5-4 with TRBJ2-3; 9 bases fit TRBD2. CDR1 and CDR2 (germline): SGHNT, YYREEE (reference sequence). This CDR3 has 15 amino acids. V was clipped by 0 bases and J by 6 bases; unmatched bases: 5. CDR3 protein: CASSLEGGGADTQYF. The CDR3 nucleotides are TGTGCCAGCAGCTTGGAGGGCGGGGGGGCGGATACGCAGTATTTT. Full variable domain (missing parts from reference TRBV5-4 and TRBJ2-3): ETGVTQSPTHLIKTRGQQVTLRCSSQSGHNTVSWYQQALGQGPQFIFQYYREEENGRGNFPPRFSGLQFPNYSSELNVNALELDDSALYLCASSLEGGGADTQYFGPGTRLTVL.

The chain recombines TRBV19 with TRBJ2-1, with unresolved D. The CDR3 covers 14 residues. V was shortened by 7 bases and J by 8 bases, with 18 bases between the two germline ends. Germline loops: CDR1 LNHDA, CDR2 SQIVND (reference sequence). CDR3 nucleotide sequence: TGTGCCAGTACCCCCAGACCCATACTACATGAGCAGTTCTTC. Its translation is CASTPRPILHEQFF.

The chain couples TRBV6-4 to TRBJ2-1; 12 positions match TRBD1. Germline assignment: CDR1 MRHNA and CDR2 SNTAGT. V dropped 5 bases and J dropped 9; count of bases not matched to a gene: 8. This CDR3 region has 15 residues. As DNA, the CDR3 is TGTGCCAGCAGTCCCCGGGACAGGGGGCTGGGTGAGCAGTTCTTC. This encodes CASSPRDRGLGEQFF.

The chain couples TRBV5-1 to TRBJ2-3; the match to TRBD2 covers 10 bases. Trimming cost V 4 bases and J 2 bases; bases outside gene matches: 10. Germline V CDR1 and CDR2: SGHRS, YFSETQ. CDR3 length: 17 residues. DNA of the CDR3: TGCGCCAGCAGCCCCATGACTAGCGGGCCCCTCACAGATACGCAGTATTTT. Encoded protein: CASSPMTSGPLTDTQYF.

This clone has only one observation. The chain links TRBV25-1 to TRBJ2-5; perhaps TRBD2 as D (5 bases). The V end was cut by 7 bases, the J end by 3 bases, with 18 bases between. The CDR3 is 15 amino acids. Germline-derived CDR1 and CDR2 are MGHDK and SYGVNS. The CDR3 region has the DNA TGTGCCAGCACTAGCCTGGGAAGAGGGAAAGAGACCCAGTACTTC. Amino acid sequence: CASTSLGRGKETQYF.

This chain joins TRBV4-1 and TRBJ2-2; 7 positions match TRBD2. V lost 3 bases to trimming and J lost 3 bases; unmatched junction nucleotides: 4. CDR3 size: 15 residues. Per the germline V gene, CDR1 is MGHRA and CDR2 is YSYEKL. CDR3 in amino acids: CASSQASGYTGELFF. The CDR3 DNA sequence: TGCGCCAGCAGCCAGGCTAGCGGTTACACCGGGGAGCTGTTTTTT.

The chain has TRBV20-1 and TRBJ1-5; TRBD1 matches at 10 bases. V was clipped by 3 bases and J by 3 bases; unmatched bases: 5. From germline, CDR1 is DFQATT and CDR2 SNEGSKA (reference sequence). There are 15 residues in the CDR3. Here the CDR3 reads CSASRQGASNQPQHF. The CDR3 DNA follows: TGCAGTGCTAGTAGACAGGGGGCCTCCAATCAGCCCCAGCATTTT.

The genes are TRBV11-3 and TRBJ2-1; 15 nucleotides match TRBD2. The CDR3 consists of 17 residues. V trimming: 3 bases; J trimming: 4 bases; junction bases outside the gene matches: 4. Germline CDR1 reads SGHNT; CDR2 reads YENEEA. The CDR3 loop is CASSLGLAGGSYNEQFF. The CDR3, as DNA: TGTGCCAGCAGCTTGGGACTAGCGGGGGGCTCGTACAATGAGCAGTTCTTC.

The chain carries TRBV27 and TRBJ1-2, with a possible D match to TRBD1 (6 bases). Trimming took off 6 bases at V and 3 bases at J, with 17 bases between the two ends. Germline V gene sequence: CDR1 MNHEY, CDR2 SMNVEV (reference sequence). This CDR3 is 15 amino acids long. The CDR3 nucleotides read TGTGCCAGCAGGGCCTACAGGGATCTCGACTATGGCTACACCTTC. As protein: CASRAYRDLDYGYTF.

This clone was recorded a few times. The V and J genes are TRBV19 and TRBJ1-3; no reliable D call. The CDR3 totals 15 residues. The ends were cut back, 7 bases at V and 0 bases at J, with 13 bases in the middle. Germline V gene lookup returns CDR1 LNHDA and CDR2 SQIVND (reference sequence). DNA for the CDR3: TGTGCCAGTACCGCCAGATATTCCTCTGGAAACACCATATATTTT. The encoded protein is CASTARYSSGNTIYF.

The chain combines TRBV19 with TRBJ1-6; 8 nucleotides align to TRBD1. V trimming: 5 bases; J trimming: 7 bases; junction bases outside the gene matches: 7. This CDR3 is built from 15 residues. Germline V lookup: CDR1 LNHDA, CDR2 SQIVND (reference sequence). In DNA, the CDR3 is TGTGCCAGTAGTCCGGACAGGGATCCGAATTCACCCCTCCACTTT. This translates into CASSPDRDPNSPLHF.

The rearrangement uses TRBV29-1 and TRBJ2-7; 13 bases align to TRBD2. The V gene end was trimmed by 5 bases and the J gene end by 2 bases; junction bases not matched to a gene: 3. The germline V gene encodes CDR1 SQVTM and CDR2 ANQGSEA. CDR3 size: 14 residues. CDR3 protein: CSVSGLAGTYEQYF. The CDR3 DNA follows: TGCAGCGTTTCGGGACTAGCGGGGACCTACGAGCAGTACTTC.

V gene TRBV5-1 combines with J gene TRBJ1-6; no clear D gene. Trimming pared 0 bases from V and 7 bases from J, leaving 5 bases between. The CDR3 covers 13 residues. Looked up from germline, CDR1 is SGHRS and CDR2 is YFSETQ. This CDR3 is CASSLDSNSPLHF. The CDR3 DNA follows: TGCGCCAGCAGCTTGGACAGCAATTCACCCCTCCACTTT. The whole variable domain, remainder taken from reference TRBV5-1 and TRBJ1-6, is KAGVTQTPRYLIKTRGQQVTLSCSPISGHRSVSWYQQTPGQGLQFLFEYFSETQRNKGNFPGRFSGRQFSNSRSEMNVSTLELGDSALYLCASSLDSNSPLHFGNGTRLTVT.

V usage is TRBV5-1 and J usage is TRBJ2-7, with TRBD1 as a possible D gene (6 bases). The CDR3 is 14 amino acids. The germline CDR1 and CDR2 sequences are SGHRS and YFSETQ. V was pared by 3 bases and J by 0 bases, with 10 bases between. CDR3 coding DNA: TGCGCCAGCAGCTACCGGGACAACTCCTACGAGCAGTACTTC. It is translated as CASSYRDNSYEQYF.

The rearrangement links TRBV5-5 to TRBJ1-4; possibly TRBD1 for D (6 bases). This CDR3 has 16 amino acids. V shed 4 bases and J shed 4 bases, with 17 bases lying between them. CDR1 and CDR2 (germline): SGHKS, YYEKEE (reference sequence). The CDR3 sequence is CASSARRGQFNEKLFF. For the CDR3, the DNA is TGTGCCAGCAGCGCCCGCAGGGGCCAATTTAATGAAAAACTGTTTTTT. The full variable domain, rest sourced from reference TRBV5-5 and TRBJ1-4, is DAGVTQSPTHLIKTRGQQVTLRCSPISGHKSVSWYQQVLGQGPQFIFQYYEKEERGRGNFPDRFSARQFPNYSSELNVNALLLGDSALYLCASSARRGQFNEKLFFGSGTQLSVL.

This clone is a singleton in its sample. This chain links TRBV5-4 with TRBJ2-7; TRBD1 aligns across 9 bases. This CDR3 comprises 14 residues. Losses at the gene ends were 4 bases for V and 5 bases for J; bases not matched to a gene: 7. From germline, CDR1 is SGHNT and CDR2 YYREEE (reference sequence). The CDR3 sequence is CASSTSTGGDEQYF. CDR3 sequence (DNA): TGTGCCAGCAGCACCTCGACAGGGGGGGACGAGCAGTACTTC.

The rearrangement links TRBV20-1 to TRBJ2-1, with D tentatively TRBD2 (6 bases). The germline CDR1 and CDR2 sequences are DFQATT and SNEGSKA (reference sequence). The CDR3 runs to 15 residues. The V gene lost 3 bases and the J gene lost 4 bases, with 16 bases spanning the gap. The CDR3 protein is CSASVVGTAYNEQFF. CDR3 DNA sequence: TGCAGTGCTAGTGTGGTCGGGACTGCATACAATGAGCAGTTCTTC.

The V call is TRBV5-1, the J call TRBJ2-5; tentatively, D is TRBD1 (5 bases). V was pared by 3 bases and J by 5 bases, with 8 bases between. The CDR3 length is 12 residues. CDR1 and CDR2 (germline): SGHRS, YFSETQ. The CDR3 sequence: CASSWKGETQYF. For the CDR3, the DNA is TGCGCCAGCAGCTGGAAGGGGGAGACCCAGTACTTC.

V is TRBV27 and J is TRBJ1-2, with a tentative D call TRBD1 (6 bases). In germline, CDR1 is MNHEY, CDR2 SMNVEV (reference sequence). V shed 5 bases and J shed 4 bases, with 17 bases lying between them. This CDR3 spans 15 amino acids. The chain's CDR3 is CASSSTDREGYGYTF. CDR3 bases: TGTGCCAGCAGTAGCACGGACAGAGAGGGCTATGGCTACACCTTC.

This rearrangement joins TRBV18 to TRBJ1-5; D unresolved. CDR1 and CDR2 (germline): KGHSH, LQKENI. The V gene lost 2 bases and the J gene lost 5 bases, with 13 bases spanning the gap. The CDR3 contains 15 residues. The DNA of the CDR3 is TGTGCCAGCTCACCAGGGTCTTTACGGGATCAGCCCCAGCATTTT. Amino acid sequence: CASSPGSLRDQPQHF.

This sequence joins TRBV6-1 and TRBJ1-5; TRBD1 agrees at 7 bases. V gave up 3 bases and J gave up 3 bases; unmatched junction bases: 2. The CDR3 is 14 amino acids. CDR1 is MNHNS and CDR2 is SASEGT in the germline V gene. The CDR3, as DNA: TGTGCCAGCAGTGACGGGACAGACAATCAGCCCCAGCATTTT. It yields the protein CASSDGTDNQPQHF.